The following is a TCR beta chain sequence with its context. V gave up 2 bases and J gave up 9 bases, with 20 bases separating them. The CDR3 runs 17 residues. CDR1 MDHEN and CDR2 SYDVKM come from the germline V gene. These data come from a study of shared clonotypes between healthy human individuals. The repertoire was sequenced with immunoSEQ multiplex PCR; TCRdb's copy has only in-frame clones and lacks some. Found here are 2 million to 2.5 million clones, over 85% of them singletons; the top ten hold approximately 0.13%. The TCR sequence derives from a man between 18 and 29 years old in good health. The chain links TRBV28 to TRBJ1-6; D is perhaps TRBD1 (5 bases). Sequencing was done on a sample of naive CD4+ T cells sorted from blood. Subset in this sample: CD45RA+ positively selected. CDR3 protein: CASSLNPGVGGGSPLHF. In nucleotides, the CDR3 is TGTGCCAGCAGTTTAAATCCCGGGGTTGGGGGTGGTTCACCCCTCCACTTT.